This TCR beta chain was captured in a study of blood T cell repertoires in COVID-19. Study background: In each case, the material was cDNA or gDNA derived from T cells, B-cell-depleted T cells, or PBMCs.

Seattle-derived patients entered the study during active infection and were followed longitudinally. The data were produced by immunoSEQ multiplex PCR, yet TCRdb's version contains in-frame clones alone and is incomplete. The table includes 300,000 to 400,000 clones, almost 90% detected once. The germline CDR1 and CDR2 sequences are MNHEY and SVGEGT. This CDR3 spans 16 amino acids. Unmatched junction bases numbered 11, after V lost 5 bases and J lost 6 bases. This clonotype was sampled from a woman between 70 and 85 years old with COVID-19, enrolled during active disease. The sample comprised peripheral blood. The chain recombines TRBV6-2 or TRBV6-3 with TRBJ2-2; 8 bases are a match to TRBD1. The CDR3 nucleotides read TGTGCCAGCAGTCCCGGACAGGGACGATTAGCCGGGGAGCTGTTTTTT. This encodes CASSPGQGRLAGELFF.